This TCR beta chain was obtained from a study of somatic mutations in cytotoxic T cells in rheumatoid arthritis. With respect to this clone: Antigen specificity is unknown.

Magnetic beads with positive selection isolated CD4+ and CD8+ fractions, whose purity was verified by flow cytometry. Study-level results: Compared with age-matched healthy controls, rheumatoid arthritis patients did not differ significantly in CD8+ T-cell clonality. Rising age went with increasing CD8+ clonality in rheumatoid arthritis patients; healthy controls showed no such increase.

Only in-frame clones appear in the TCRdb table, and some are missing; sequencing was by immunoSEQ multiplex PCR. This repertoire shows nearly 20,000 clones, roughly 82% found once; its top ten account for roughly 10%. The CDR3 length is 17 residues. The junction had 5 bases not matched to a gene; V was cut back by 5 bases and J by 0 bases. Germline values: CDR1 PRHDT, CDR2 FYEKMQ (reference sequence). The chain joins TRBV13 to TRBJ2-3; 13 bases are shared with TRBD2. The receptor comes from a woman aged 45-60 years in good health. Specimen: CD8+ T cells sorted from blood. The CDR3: CASSHGTSGTSTDTQYF. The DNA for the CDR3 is TGTGCCAGCAGCCATGGGACTAGCGGGACGAGCACAGATACGCAGTATTTT. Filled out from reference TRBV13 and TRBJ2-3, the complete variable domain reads AAGVIQSPRHLIKEKRETATLKCYPIPRHDTVYWYQQGPGQDPQFLISFYEKMQSDKGSIPDRFSAQQFSDYHSELNMSSLELGDSALYFCASSHGTSGTSTDTQYFGPGTRLTVL.